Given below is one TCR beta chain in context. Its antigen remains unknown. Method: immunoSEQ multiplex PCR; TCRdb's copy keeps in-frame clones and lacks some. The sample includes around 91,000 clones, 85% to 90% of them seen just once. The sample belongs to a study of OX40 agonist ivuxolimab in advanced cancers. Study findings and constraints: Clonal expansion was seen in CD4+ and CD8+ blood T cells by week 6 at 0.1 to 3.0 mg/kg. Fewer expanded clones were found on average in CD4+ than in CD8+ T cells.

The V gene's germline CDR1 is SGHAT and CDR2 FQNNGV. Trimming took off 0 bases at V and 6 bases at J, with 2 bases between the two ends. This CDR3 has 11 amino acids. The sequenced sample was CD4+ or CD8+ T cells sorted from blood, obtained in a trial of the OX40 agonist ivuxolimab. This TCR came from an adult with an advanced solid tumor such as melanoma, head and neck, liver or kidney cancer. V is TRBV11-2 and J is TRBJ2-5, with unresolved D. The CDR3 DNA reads TGTGCCAGCAGCTTAGAACAGACCCAGTACTTC. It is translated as CASSLEQTQYF.